This TCR beta chain was identified in a study of T cell responses to AZD1222 COVID-19 vaccine. Study observations and caveats: Spike-specific TCR breadth rose after two AZD1222 doses, and depth rose as well. Spike-spanning, vaccine-associated CD4 TCRs were dominant at 160-218 and 743-854. Nearly half of spike-specific TCRs reportedly target variant regions that are unmutated in the B.1.351 and B.1.1.7 variants.

The repertoire was sequenced with immunoSEQ multiplex PCR; TCRdb's copy has only in-frame clones and lacks some. The sample has 80,000 to 100,000 clones, roughly 89% seen once. This clone came up many times. Its antigen is still unknown. V gave up 4 bases and J gave up 5 bases, with 9 bases separating them. The germline V gene encodes CDR1 SEHNR and CDR2 FQNEAQ (reference sequence). This CDR3 region has 12 residues. This rearrangement joins TRBV7-9 to TRBJ2-7, with D unclear. This clonotype was obtained from an adult in good health. Sequenced material: peripheral blood, taken on day 0 of AZD1222 vaccination. The CDR3 DNA reads TGTGCCAGCAGCTGGCAGGTTAACGAGCAGTACTTC. This encodes CASSWQVNEQYF.